Sequencing of this TCR beta chain was carried out in a study of response to subunit inactivated influenza vaccine. Each CDR3 protein is one row after TCRdb ran MiXCR on the RT-PCR reads. The table lists some 640,000 distinct CDR3 sequences, around 13% of them singletons, with 5.5% to 8% in the top ten. Only a few counts were recorded for this clonotype. Its antigen remains unknown. Per the germline V gene, CDR1 is LGHNA and CDR2 is YSLEER. This CDR3 has 19 amino acids. The V segment lost 4 bases and the J segment 2 bases; nucleotides outside the gene matches: 17. General observations from the study: Seasonal influenza vaccination, on each occasion, was suggested by the authors to recruit few new T cells.

This chain joins TRBV4-3 and TRBJ2-7; 10 positions agree with TRBD2. The specimen was PBMCs from blood, collected approximately 15 days before vaccination. This receptor was taken from a man aged 50 to 60 who received an inactivated influenza vaccine. The DNA of the CDR3 is TGCGCCAGCAGCCTGGAGGGGGTAGCGGGAGGTCCTTCCCCCTACGAGCAGTACTTC. Its translation is CASSLEGVAGGPSPYEQYF.